What follows are 8 T cell receptor beta chains derived from one specimen sequenced in a study of CD8 T cells in ankylosing spondylitis. Each CDR3 protein is one row after TCRdb ran MiXCR on the 5' RACE reads. The profile covers roughly 200,000 distinct CDR3 sequences, with 20% to 30% appearing a single time and 6.6% taken by the ten largest. Material for sequencing was blood, either unsorted or a sorted T cell fraction (not recorded which). The receptors stem from a male donor with ankylosing spondylitis or in good health (not recorded which).

This clonotype has only a few counts. This chain connects TRBV7-9 to TRBJ1-4, with unresolved D. The ends were cut back, 1 base at V and 5 bases at J, with 8 bases in the middle. The germline CDR1 and CDR2 sequences are SEHNR and FQNEAQ (reference sequence). This CDR3 has 14 residues. The CDR3 loop is CASSLGQLNEKLFF. The CDR3 coding sequence is TGTGCCAGCAGCTTAGGCCAGTTAAATGAAAAACTGTTTTTT.

This clonotype was detected ten times or more. This rearrangement joins TRBV29-1 to TRBJ1-3; D not resolved. The V gene lost 6 bases and the J gene lost 2 bases, with 17 bases spanning the gap. In germline, CDR1 is SQVTM, CDR2 ANQGSEA. The CDR3 has 15 amino acids. Written as DNA, the CDR3 is TGCAGCGTCCAACAAAACCGGAAGGCTGGAAACACCATATATTTT. This gives the protein CSVQQNRKAGNTIYF.

The V gene is TRBV24-1, the J gene TRBJ2-5, with 12 bases matching TRBD1. The trim removed 1 base at V and 3 bases at J, leaving 2 bases unmatched. The CDR3 runs 16 residues. Germline CDR1 reads KGHDR; CDR2 reads SFDVKD. The CDR3 spells CATSDLGTGGEETQYF. The CDR3, as DNA: TGTGCCACCAGTGATTTAGGGACAGGGGGCGAAGAGACCCAGTACTTC.

A remark on this clonotype: At one end the junction does not follow the germline gene, possibly because of a read error. This sequence joins TRBV5-6 and TRBJ2-7, with D uncertain. The CDR3 is 13 amino acids. Germline CDR1 is SGHDT and CDR2 is YYEEEE. CDR3: CAISPGQKYEQYF. The CDR3 coding sequence is TGTGCCATCAGCCCCGGGCAAAAATACGAGCAGTACTTC. Full variable domain (rest looked up from reference TRBV5-6 and TRBJ2-7): DAGVTQSPTHLIKTRGQQVTLRCSPKSGHDTVSWYQQALGQGPQFIFQYYEEEERQRGNFPDRFSGHQFPNYSSELNVNALLLGDSALYLCAISPGQKYEQYFGPGTRLTVT.

This clonotype was counted ten times or more. This chain uses TRBV10-3 with TRBJ2-3; a possible D gene is TRBD2 (6 bases). The germline CDR1 and CDR2 sequences are ENHRY and SYGVKD. This CDR3 comprises 12 residues. V was pared by 4 bases and J by 4 bases, with 6 bases between. The CDR3 loop is CAISGDSDTQYF. CDR3 DNA: TGTGCCATCAGTGGGGACTCAGATACGCAGTATTTT.

This rearrangement joins TRBV9 to TRBJ2-7, with D perhaps being TRBD1 or TRBD2 (5 bases each). Germline V gene sequence: CDR1 SGDLS, CDR2 YYNGEE. The CDR3 loop spans 15 amino acids. The V end lost 0 bases, the J end lost 1 base, and 11 bases lay between the germline ends. The DNA for the CDR3 is TGTGCCAGCAGCGTAGACGGGACGGGTTCCTACGAGCAGTACTTC. It is translated as CASSVDGTGSYEQYF.

This clonotype was counted at least ten times. This chain uses TRBV20-1 with TRBJ2-7; TRBD2 matches at 16 bases. The germline V gene encodes CDR1 DFQATT and CDR2 SNEGSKA (reference sequence). This CDR3 is 18 amino acids long. V was clipped by 4 bases and J by 2 bases; unmatched bases: 11. CDR3 nucleotide sequence: TGCAGTGCTACCCAGACCTCCGGGACTAGCGGGAGGGCCTACGAGCAGTACTTC. Encoded protein: CSATQTSGTSGRAYEQYF.

The genes are TRBV20-1 and TRBJ2-1; 8 nucleotides line up with TRBD2. Germline V gene sequence: CDR1 DFQATT, CDR2 SNEGSKA (reference sequence). This CDR3 spans 15 amino acids. Germline trimming cut 3 bases from V and 7 bases from J; bases unmatched to any gene: 11. CDR3 in DNA: TGCAGTGCTAGGACCCCCCTAGCGGGTTCGAATGAGCAGTTCTTC. Its translation is CSARTPLAGSNEQFF.